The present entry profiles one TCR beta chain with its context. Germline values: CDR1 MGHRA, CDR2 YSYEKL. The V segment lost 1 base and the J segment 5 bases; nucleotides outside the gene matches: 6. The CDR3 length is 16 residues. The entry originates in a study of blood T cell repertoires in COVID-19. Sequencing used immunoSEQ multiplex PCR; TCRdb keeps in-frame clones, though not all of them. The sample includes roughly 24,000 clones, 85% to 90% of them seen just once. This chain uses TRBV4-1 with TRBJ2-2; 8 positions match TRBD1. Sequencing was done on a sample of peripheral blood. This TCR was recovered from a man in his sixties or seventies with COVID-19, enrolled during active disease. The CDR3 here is CASSQAPRGRTGELFF. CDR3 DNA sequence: TGCGCCAGCAGCCAAGCACCCAGGGGGCGGACCGGGGAGCTGTTTTTT.